A selection of T cell receptor beta chains follows, all from one sample in a study of response to subunit inactivated influenza vaccine. TCRdb recomputed calls from the RT-PCR reads with MiXCR, one row per CDR3 protein. The sample lists 280,000 or so distinct CDR3 sequences, 21% seen once, with roughly 10% in the top ten. This specimen consisted of PBMCs from blood, obtained about 20 months after vaccination. The receptors were sampled from a man aged 50 to 69 who received an inactivated influenza vaccine. Both conserved end residues are part of each CDR3. D genes are given only for firm matches. The size field is filled for only some rows; it gives once, few, many or a size class.

clone_size j_call v_call d_call cdr3_nt cdr3_aa
. TRBJ1-2 TRBV6-5 . TGTGCCAGCATTAGAACCGGGACATACGATGGCTACACCTTC CASIRTGTYDGYTF
. TRBJ2-7 TRBV7-9 . TGTGCCAGCAGCTTAGGACCCGGGACTGATGCCTACGAGCAGTACTTC CASSLGPGTDAYEQYF
few TRBJ2-5 TRBV7-9 . TGTGCCAGCAGCCCAGACGAGACCCAGTACTTC CASSPDETQYF
. TRBJ2-5 TRBV12-3/TRBV12-4 TRBD2 TGTGCCAGCAGCCGGCTAGCGGGTGGACAAGAGACCCAGTACTTC CASSRLAGGQETQYF
. TRBJ1-2 TRBV7-2 . TGTGCCAGCAGCTTAGGATGGCAGACAAACTATGCCTACACCTTC CASSLGWQTNYAYTF
many TRBJ1-1 TRBV5-1 TRBD1 TGCGCCAGCAGCTTAGCCGGGACAGTTAACACTGAAGCTTTCTTT CASSLAGTVNTEAFF
many TRBJ2-1 TRBV9 . TGTGCCAGCAGCGTAGGGTCAGGGCCTGAGCAGTTCTTC CASSVGSGPEQFF
few TRBJ1-2 TRBV28 . TGTGCCAGCAGGCCAAGCCGAGGGACCGGCGGGTATGGCTACACCTTC CASRPSRGTGGYGYTF
few TRBJ2-1 TRBV29-1 . TGCAGCGTTGAACCCCAACGAGAGGGCCAATCAAGTGAGCAGTTCTTC CSVEPQREGQSSEQFF
many TRBJ2-5 TRBV10-3 . TGTGCCATCAGTGAGTCCAGGCAGGGAGAGACCCAGTACTTC CAISESRQGETQYF
many TRBJ1-1 TRBV20-1 . TGCAGTGCTAGCGGGGGCTCTGGGAACACTGAAGCTTTCTTT CSASGGSGNTEAFF
few TRBJ1-1 TRBV5-1 . TGCGCCAGCAGCTCCACCGGACGGGCAGGGTTCATGAACACTGAAGCTTTCTTT CASSSTGRAGFMNTEAFF
few TRBJ2-7 TRBV29-1 . TGCAGCGTTGAAGATATGAGGGGAACCTACGAGCAGTACTTC CSVEDMRGTYEQYF
few TRBJ2-5 TRBV7-8 . TGTGCCAGCAGCAACCTCTTCGGACGGGTTGAGACCCAGTACTTC CASSNLFGRVETQYF
. TRBJ2-5 TRBV6-1 TRBD2 TGTGCCAGCAAAATTTCACTCCGAGGAGCGGGGGAAGAGACCCAGTACTTC CASKISLRGAGEETQYF
. TRBJ1-5 TRBV5-5 . TGTGCCAGCAGCCCGACAGCAAATCAGCCCCAGCATTTT CASSPTANQPQHF
few TRBJ2-3 TRBV15 . TGTGCCACCAGCGAGGGGTCTAGCACAGATACGCAGTATTTT CATSEGSSTDTQYF
few TRBJ1-4 TRBV27 . TGTGCCAGCAGAATGAGGAGCCAGGGTCCCGAAAAACTGTTTTTT CASRMRSQGPEKLFF
few TRBJ2-7 TRBV3-1 TRBD2 TGTGCCAGCAGGCTTAGCGGGAGAAACTACGAGCAGTACTTC CASRLSGRNYEQYF
. TRBJ2-7 TRBV5-6 . TGTGCCAGCAGCTTGGACAGTAAATACGAGCAGTACTTC CASSLDSKYEQYF
once TRBJ1-1 TRBV29-1 . TGCAGCGGGGAGAAATGGGGTAGTACTGAAGCTTTCTTT CSGEKWGSTEAFF
. TRBJ2-5 TRBV6-5 . TGTGCCAGCAGTTACTTTTCCCAAGAGACCCAGTACTTC CASSYFSQETQYF
few TRBJ1-4 TRBV15 . TGTGCCACCAGCAGAGATCAGATGACAACTAATGAAAAACTGTTTTTT CATSRDQMTTNEKLFF
. TRBJ1-2 TRBV6-2/TRBV6-3 . TGTGCCAGCAGACGACAGGACTATGGCTACACCTTC CASRRQDYGYTF